This TCR beta chain is from a study of T cells expressing NK-cell markers. Overall study results and limits: One observes that, in a handful of donors, these clonotypes were also the leading ones within the CD3+CD56-NKG2C+ fraction. The contribution of dominant NKG2C+ clonotypes to CD8+ T cells in five to seven donors was roughly 1.0-7.5%.

The CDR3 length is 18 residues. Germline CDR1 reads SQVTM; CDR2 reads ANQGSEA. TCRdb reworked the 5' RACE reads into one entry per CDR3 protein, no DNA. Its listing shows about 430,000 distinct CDR3 sequences. Notes on this clonotype: The antigen is undetermined.

The chain employs TRBV29-1 and TRBJ2-1; TCRdb reports TRBD1, a call that lacks DNA to check it against. This clonotype originated in a woman aged 45-60 years in good health. Material: blood T cells: a sorted CD56 or NKG2C T cell subset, CD4+ or CD8+ T cells, or bulk PBMC T cells (not recorded which). CDR3: CSVEKGKPGTGVRNEQFF.